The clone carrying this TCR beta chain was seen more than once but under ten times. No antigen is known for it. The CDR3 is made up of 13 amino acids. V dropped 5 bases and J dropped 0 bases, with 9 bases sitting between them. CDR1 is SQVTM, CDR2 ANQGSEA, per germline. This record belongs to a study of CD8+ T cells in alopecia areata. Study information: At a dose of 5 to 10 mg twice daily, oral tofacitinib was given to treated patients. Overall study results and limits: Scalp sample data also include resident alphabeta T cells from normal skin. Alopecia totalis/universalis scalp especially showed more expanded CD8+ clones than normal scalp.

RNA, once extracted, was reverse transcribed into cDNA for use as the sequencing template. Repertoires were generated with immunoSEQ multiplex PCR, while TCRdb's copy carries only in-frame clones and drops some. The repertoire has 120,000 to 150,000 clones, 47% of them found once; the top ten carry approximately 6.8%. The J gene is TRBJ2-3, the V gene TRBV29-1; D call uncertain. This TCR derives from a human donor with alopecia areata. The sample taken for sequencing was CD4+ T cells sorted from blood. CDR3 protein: CSVSSRSTDTQYF. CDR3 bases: TGCAGCGTTTCCAGCCGAAGCACAGATACGCAGTATTTT.